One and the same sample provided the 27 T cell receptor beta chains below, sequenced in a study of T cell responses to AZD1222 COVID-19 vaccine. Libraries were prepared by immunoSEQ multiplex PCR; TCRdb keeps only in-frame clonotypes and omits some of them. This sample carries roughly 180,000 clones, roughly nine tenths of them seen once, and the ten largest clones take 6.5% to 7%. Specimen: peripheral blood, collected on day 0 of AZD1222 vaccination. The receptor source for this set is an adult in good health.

The CDR3 DNA reads TGTGCCACCCGGCCGGGACAGGGGGGATACGAGCAGTACGTC. This encodes CATRPGQGGYEQYV. V usage is TRBV2 and J usage is TRBJ2-7; TRBD1 matches at 11 bases. Germline loops: CDR1 SNHLY, CDR2 FYNNEI. After removal of 10 bases from V and 4 bases from J, the junction contained 9 bases not matched to a gene. This CDR3 region has 14 residues.

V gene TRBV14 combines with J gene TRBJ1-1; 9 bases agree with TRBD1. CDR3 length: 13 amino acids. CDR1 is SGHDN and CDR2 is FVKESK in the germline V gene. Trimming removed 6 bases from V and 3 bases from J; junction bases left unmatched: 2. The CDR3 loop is CASRGQGYTEAFF. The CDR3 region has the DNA TGTGCCAGCAGAGGACAGGGGTACACTGAAGCTTTCTTT.

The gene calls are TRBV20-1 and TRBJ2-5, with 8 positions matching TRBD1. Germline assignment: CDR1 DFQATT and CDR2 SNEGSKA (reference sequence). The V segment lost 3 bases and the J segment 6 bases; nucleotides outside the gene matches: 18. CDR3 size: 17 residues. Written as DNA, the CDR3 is TGCAGTGCTAGTTCGCTCCTGACAGGGGACACTATAAAGACCCAGTACTTC. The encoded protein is CSASSLLTGDTIKTQYF.

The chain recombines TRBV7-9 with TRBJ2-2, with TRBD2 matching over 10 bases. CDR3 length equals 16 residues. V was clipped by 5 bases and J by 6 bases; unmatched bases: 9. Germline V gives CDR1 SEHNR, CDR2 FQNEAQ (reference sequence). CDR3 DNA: TGTGCCAGCAGCCCACCGGGACTAGCGATGGCCGGGGAGCTGTTTTTT. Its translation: CASSPPGLAMAGELFF.

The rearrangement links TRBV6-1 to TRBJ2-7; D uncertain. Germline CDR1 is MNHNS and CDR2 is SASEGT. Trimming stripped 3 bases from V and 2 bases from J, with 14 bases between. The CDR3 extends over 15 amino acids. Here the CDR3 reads CASSDLATWTYEQYF. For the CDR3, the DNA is TGTGCCAGCAGTGATTTAGCCACGTGGACCTACGAGCAGTACTTC.

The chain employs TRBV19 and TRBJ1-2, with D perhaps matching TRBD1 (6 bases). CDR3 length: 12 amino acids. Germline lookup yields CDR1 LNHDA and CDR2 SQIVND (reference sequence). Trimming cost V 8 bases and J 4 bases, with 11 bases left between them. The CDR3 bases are TGTGCCAGTCAAAGGGGGAGCTATGGCTACACCTTC. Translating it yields CASQRGSYGYTF.

The CDR3, as DNA: TGTGCCAGCAGTGAAATTTGGGGCGGGGGTGAAAAACTGTTTTTT. It translates to CASSEIWGGGEKLFF. V usage is TRBV2 and J usage is TRBJ1-4; D possibly corresponds to TRBD1 (5 bases). Germline V CDR1 and CDR2: SNHLY, FYNNEI. The CDR3 consists of 15 residues. Trimming removed 2 bases at V and 7 bases at J, with 14 bases between.

DNA for the CDR3: TGTGCCAGCAGTTATGTGGGGGTCTCTGAAGCTTTCTTT. Amino acids: CASSYVGVSEAFF. This sequence joins TRBV28 and TRBJ1-1; possible D gene TRBD1, 5 bases. The length of the CDR3 is 13 residues. Trimming removed 4 bases from V and 6 bases from J, with 12 bases in between. Looked up from germline, CDR1 is MDHEN and CDR2 is SYDVKM.

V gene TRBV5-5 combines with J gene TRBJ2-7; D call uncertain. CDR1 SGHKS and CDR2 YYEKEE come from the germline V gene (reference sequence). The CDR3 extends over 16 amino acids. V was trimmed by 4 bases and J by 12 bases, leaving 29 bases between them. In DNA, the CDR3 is TGTGCCAGCAGCCTTACGCAGCCGCAAAATGCCATATTGCGGTACGTC. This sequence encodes CASSLTQPQNAILRYV.

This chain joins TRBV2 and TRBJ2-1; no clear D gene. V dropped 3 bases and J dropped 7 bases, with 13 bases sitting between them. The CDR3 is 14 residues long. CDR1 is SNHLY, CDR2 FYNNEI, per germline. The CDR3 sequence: CASSELVVGNEQFF. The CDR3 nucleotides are TGTGCCAGCAGTGAGTTAGTGGTTGGTAATGAGCAGTTCTTC.

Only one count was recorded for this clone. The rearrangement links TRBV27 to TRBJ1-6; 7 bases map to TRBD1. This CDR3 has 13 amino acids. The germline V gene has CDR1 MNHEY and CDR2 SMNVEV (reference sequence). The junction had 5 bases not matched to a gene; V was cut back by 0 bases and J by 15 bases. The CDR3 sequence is CASSLSAGGILHF. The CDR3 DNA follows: TGTGCCAGCAGTTTATCGGCAGGGGGTATCCTCCACTTT.

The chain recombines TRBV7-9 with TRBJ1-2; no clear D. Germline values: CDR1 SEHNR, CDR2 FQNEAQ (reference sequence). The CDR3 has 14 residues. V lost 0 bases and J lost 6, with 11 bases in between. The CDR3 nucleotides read TGTGCCAGCAGCTTAGCGGCGGGATTCGATGGCTACACCTTC. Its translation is CASSLAAGFDGYTF.

CDR3 in amino acids: CASSFRTGIGEKLFF. For the CDR3, the DNA is TGTGCCAGCAGCTTTAGGACAGGCATCGGGGAAAAACTGTTTTTT. The chain links TRBV5-4 to TRBJ1-4; 7 bases fit TRBD1. Germline loops: CDR1 SGHNT, CDR2 YYREEE (reference sequence). This CDR3 is 15 amino acids long. V was clipped by 2 bases and J by 8 bases; unmatched bases: 9.

The CDR3 coding sequence is TGTGCCAGCAGTTTAAAAGAGACCCAGTACTTC. As protein: CASSLKETQYF. The chain joins TRBV28 to TRBJ2-5; D call uncertain. V was cut by 2 bases and J by 3 bases, with 1 base left in between. CDR3 length: 11 residues. Per germline, CDR1 MDHEN and CDR2 SYDVKM.

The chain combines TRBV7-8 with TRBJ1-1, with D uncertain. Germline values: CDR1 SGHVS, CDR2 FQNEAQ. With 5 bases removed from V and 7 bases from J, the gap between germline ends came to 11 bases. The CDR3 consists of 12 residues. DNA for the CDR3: TGTGCCAGCAGCCCAGGAGGGCTTGAAGCTTTCTTT. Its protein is CASSPGGLEAFF.

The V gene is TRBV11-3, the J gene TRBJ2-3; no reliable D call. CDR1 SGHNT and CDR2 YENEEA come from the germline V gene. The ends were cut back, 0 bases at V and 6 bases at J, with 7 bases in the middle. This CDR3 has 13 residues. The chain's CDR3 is CASSLDRTDTQYF. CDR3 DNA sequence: TGTGCCAGCAGCTTAGATCGAACGGATACGCAGTATTTT.

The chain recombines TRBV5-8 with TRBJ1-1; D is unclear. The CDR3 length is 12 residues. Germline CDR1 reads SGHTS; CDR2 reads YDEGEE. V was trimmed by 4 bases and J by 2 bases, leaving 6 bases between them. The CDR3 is CASSLRNTEAFF. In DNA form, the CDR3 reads TGTGCCAGCAGCCTGAGAAACACTGAAGCTTTCTTT.

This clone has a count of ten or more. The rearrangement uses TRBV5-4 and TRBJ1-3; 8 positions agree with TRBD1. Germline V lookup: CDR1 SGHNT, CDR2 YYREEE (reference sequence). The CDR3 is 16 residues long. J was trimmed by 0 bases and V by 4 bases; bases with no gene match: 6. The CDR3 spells CASSPGTGISGNTIYF. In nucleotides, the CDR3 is TGTGCCAGCAGCCCAGGGACAGGAATCTCTGGAAACACCATATATTTT. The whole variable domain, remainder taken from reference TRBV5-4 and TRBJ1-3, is ETGVTQSPTHLIKTRGQQVTLRCSSQSGHNTVSWYQQALGQGPQFIFQYYREEENGRGNFPPRFSGLQFPNYSSELNVNALELDDSALYLCASSPGTGISGNTIYFGEGSWLTVV.

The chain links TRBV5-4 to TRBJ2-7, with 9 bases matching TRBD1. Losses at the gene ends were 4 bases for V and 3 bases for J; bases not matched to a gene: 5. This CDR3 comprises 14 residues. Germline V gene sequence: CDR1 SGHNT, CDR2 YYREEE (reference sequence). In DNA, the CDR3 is TGTGCCAGCAGCCCGGGACAGGGTTTCTACGAGCAGTACTTC. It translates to CASSPGQGFYEQYF.

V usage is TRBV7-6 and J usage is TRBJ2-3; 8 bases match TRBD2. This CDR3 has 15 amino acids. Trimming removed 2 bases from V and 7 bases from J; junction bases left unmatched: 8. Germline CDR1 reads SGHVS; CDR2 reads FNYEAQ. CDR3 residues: CASSLNAGGPNTQYF. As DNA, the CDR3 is TGTGCCAGCAGCTTAAACGCGGGGGGCCCTAATACGCAGTATTTT. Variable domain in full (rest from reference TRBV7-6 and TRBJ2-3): GAGVSQSPRYKVTKRGQDVALRCDPISGHVSLYWYRQALGQGPEFLTYFNYEAQQDKSGLPNDRFSAERPEGSISTLTIQRTEQRDSAMYRCASSLNAGGPNTQYFGPGTRLTVL.

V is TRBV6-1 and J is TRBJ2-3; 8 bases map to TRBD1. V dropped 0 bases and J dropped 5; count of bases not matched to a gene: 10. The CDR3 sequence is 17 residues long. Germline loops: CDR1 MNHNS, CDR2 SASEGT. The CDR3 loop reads CASSEASAGGRGDTQYF. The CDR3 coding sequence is TGTGCCAGCAGTGAAGCCTCGGCAGGGGGCAGGGGAGATACGCAGTATTTT.

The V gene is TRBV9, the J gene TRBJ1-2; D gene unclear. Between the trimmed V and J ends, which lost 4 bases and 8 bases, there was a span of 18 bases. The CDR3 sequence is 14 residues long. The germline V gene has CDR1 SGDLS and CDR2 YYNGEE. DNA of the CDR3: TGTGCCAGCAGCCAGGACCCTTCCCGCGGCGGCTACACCTTC. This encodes CASSQDPSRGGYTF.

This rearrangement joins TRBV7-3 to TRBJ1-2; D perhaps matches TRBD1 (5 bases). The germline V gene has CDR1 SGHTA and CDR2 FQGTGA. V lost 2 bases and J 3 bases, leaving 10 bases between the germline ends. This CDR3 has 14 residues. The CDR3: CASSLGGNDYGYTF. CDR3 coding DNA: TGTGCCAGCAGCTTAGGGGGAAACGACTATGGCTACACCTTC.

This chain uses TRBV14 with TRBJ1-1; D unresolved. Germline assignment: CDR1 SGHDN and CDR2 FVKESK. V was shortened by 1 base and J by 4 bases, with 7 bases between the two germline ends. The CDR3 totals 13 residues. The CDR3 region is CASSQGESTEAFF. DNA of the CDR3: TGTGCCAGCAGCCAAGGGGAGAGCACTGAAGCTTTCTTT.

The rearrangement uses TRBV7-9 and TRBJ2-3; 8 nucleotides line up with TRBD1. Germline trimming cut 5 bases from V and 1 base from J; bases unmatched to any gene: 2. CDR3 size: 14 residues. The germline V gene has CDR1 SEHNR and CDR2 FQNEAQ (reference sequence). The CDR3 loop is CASSPQGGTDTQYF. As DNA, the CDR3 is TGTGCCAGCAGCCCACAGGGGGGCACAGATACGCAGTATTTT.

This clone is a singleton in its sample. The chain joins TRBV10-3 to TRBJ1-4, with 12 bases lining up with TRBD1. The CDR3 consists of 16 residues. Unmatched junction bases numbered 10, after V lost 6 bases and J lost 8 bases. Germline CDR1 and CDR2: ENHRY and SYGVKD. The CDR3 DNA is TGTGCCATCAGCGCCGGGACAGGGGGCGCAGGGGAAAAACTGTTTTTT. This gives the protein CAISAGTGGAGEKLFF.

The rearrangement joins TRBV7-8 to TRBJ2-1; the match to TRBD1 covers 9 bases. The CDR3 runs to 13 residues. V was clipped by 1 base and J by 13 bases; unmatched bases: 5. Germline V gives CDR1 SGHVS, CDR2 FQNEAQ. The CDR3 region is CASSLGWGQGQFF. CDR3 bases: TGTGCCAGCAGCTTAGGTTGGGGACAGGGTCAGTTCTTC.